The TCR beta chain under discussion was sequenced for a study of T cell changes during pregnancy in multiple sclerosis. Germline trimming cut 6 bases from V and 4 bases from J; bases unmatched to any gene: 9. Per the germline V gene, CDR1 is MNHEY and CDR2 is SMNVEV (reference sequence). The CDR3 consists of 16 residues. TCRdb's table, derived via immunoSEQ multiplex PCR, lists solely in-frame clones and lacks some. The repertoire holds 49,000 or so clones, with about 90% as singletons. J is TRBJ1-2 and V is TRBV27; 12 bases line up with TRBD1. Source: CD4+ T cells from peripheral blood mononuclear cells, taken in the second trimester of pregnancy. The TCR was taken from a female donor in good health, enrolled as a control in a pregnancy study. The CDR3: CASSPGDRGRGYGYTF. CDR3 in DNA: TGTGCCAGCAGCCCCGGGGACAGGGGGCGGGGCTATGGCTACACCTTC.